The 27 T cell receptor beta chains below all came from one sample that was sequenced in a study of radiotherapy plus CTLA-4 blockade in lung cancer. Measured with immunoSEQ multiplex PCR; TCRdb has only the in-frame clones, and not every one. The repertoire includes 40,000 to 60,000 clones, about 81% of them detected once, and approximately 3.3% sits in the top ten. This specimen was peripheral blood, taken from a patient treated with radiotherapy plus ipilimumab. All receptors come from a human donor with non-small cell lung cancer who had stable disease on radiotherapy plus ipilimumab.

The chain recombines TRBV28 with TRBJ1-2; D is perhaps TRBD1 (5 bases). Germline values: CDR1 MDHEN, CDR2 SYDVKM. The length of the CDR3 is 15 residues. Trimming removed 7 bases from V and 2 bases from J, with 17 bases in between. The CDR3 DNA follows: TGTGCCAGCATTCTCCGGGGGGGAGAGAACTATGGCTACACCTTC. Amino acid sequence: CASILRGGENYGYTF.

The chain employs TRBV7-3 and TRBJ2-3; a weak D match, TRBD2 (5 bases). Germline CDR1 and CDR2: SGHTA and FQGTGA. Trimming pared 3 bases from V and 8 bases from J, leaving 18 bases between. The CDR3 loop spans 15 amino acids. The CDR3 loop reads CASSFPGSRAGTQYF. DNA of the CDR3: TGTGCCAGCAGCTTTCCCGGTTCCCGCGCGGGTACGCAGTATTTT.

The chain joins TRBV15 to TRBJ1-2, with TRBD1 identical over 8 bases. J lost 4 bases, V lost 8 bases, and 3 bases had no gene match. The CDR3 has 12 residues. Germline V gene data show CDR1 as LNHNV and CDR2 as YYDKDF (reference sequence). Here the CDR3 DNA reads TGTGCCACCGGGACAGGATTCTATGGCTACACCTTC. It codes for CATGTGFYGYTF. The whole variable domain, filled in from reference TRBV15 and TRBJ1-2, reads DAMVIQNPRYQVTQFGKPVTLSCSQTLNHNVMYWYQQKSSQAPKLLFHYYDKDFNNEADTPDNFQSRRPNTSFCFLDIRSPGLGDTAMYLCATGTGFYGYTFGSGTRLTVV.

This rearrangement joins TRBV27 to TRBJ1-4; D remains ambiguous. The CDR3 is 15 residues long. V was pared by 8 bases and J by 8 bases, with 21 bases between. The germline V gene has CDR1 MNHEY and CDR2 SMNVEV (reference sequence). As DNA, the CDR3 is TGTGCCAGCGGGGTTACGGGGAATCGTGGGGAAAAACTGTTTTTT. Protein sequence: CASGVTGNRGEKLFF.

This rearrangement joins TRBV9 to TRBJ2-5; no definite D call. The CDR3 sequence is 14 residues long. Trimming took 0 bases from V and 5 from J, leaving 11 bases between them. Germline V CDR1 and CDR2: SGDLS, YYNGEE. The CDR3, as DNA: TGTGCCAGCAGCGTAGGGCGGCGAGTGGAGACCCAGTACTTC. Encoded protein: CASSVGRRVETQYF.

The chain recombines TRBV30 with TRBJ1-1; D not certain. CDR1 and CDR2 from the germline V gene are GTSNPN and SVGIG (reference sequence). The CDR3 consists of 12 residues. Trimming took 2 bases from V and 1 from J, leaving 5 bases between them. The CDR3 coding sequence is TGTGCCTGGAGTATCCAGAACACTGAAGCTTTCTTT. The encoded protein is CAWSIQNTEAFF.

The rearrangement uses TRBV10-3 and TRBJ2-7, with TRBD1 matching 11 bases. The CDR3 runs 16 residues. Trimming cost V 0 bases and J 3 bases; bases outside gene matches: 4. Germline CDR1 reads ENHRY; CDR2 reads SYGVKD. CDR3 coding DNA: TGTGCCATCAGTGAGTCCGCAGGGACAGGGGGCTACGAGCAGTACTTC. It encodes CAISESAGTGGYEQYF.

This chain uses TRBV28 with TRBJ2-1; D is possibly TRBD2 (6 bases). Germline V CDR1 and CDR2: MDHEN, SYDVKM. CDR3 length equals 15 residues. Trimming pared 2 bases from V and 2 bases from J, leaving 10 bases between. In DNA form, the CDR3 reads TGTGCCAGCAGTTTAGGGGAGGAGCCCTACAATGAGCAGTTCTTC. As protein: CASSLGEEPYNEQFF. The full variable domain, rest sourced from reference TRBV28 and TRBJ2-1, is DVKVTQSSRYLVKRTGEKVFLECVQDMDHENMFWYRQDPGLGLRLIYFSYDVKMKEKGDIPEGYSVSREKKERFSLILESASTNQTSMYLCASSLGEEPYNEQFFGPGTRLTVL.

This CDR3 reads CAISESGRAGSSEQYF. CDR3 DNA sequence: TGTGCCATCAGTGAGTCCGGGAGGGCAGGGAGTTCCGAGCAGTACTTC. The genes are TRBV10-3 and TRBJ2-7, with 8 positions matching TRBD2. The CDR3 runs 16 residues. Looked up from germline, CDR1 is ENHRY and CDR2 is SYGVKD. V shed 0 bases, J shed 6 bases, and the junction held 10 bases outside the gene matches.

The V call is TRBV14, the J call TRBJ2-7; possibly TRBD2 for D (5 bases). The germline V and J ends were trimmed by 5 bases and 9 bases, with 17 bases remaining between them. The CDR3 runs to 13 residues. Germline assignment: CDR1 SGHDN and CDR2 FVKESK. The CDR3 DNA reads TGTGCCAGCAGCGTCGGAGGCAGCCCCAGGCAGTACTTC. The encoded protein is CASSVGGSPRQYF.

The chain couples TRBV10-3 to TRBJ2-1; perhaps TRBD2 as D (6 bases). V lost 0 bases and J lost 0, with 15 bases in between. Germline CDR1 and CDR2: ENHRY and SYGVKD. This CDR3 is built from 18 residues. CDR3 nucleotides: TGTGCCATCAGTGAGTCAAGGAGGGCGAGGGGCTCCTACAATGAGCAGTTCTTC. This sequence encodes CAISESRRARGSYNEQFF.

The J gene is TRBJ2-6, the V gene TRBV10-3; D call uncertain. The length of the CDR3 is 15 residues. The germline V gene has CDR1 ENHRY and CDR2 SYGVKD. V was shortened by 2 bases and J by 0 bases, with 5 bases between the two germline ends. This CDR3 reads CAISEAGSGANVLTF. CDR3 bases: TGTGCCATCAGTGAGGCCGGCTCTGGGGCCAACGTCCTGACTTTC.

CDR3 bases: TGTGCCAGCAGCTTTAGCTCCTACGAGCAGTACTTC. Protein product: CASSFSSYEQYF. The chain uses TRBV7-8 and TRBJ2-7, with no clear D. The V end lost 3 bases, the J end lost 0 bases, and 3 bases lay between the germline ends. The CDR3 has 12 residues. Looked up from germline, CDR1 is SGHVS and CDR2 is FQNEAQ.

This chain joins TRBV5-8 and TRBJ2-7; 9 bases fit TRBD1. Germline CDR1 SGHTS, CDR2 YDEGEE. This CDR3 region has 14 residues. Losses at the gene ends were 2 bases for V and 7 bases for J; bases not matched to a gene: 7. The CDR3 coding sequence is TGTGCCAGCAGCTTCGGGACAGGGACAGGGGAGCAGTACTTC. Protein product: CASSFGTGTGEQYF.

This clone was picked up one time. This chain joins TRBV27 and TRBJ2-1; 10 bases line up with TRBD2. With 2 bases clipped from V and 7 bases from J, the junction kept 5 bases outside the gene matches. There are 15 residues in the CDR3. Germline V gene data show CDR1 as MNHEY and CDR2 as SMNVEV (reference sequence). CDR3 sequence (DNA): TGTGCCAGCAGTTTAGGTACTAGCGGGATGAATGAGCAGTTCTTC. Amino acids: CASSLGTSGMNEQFF.

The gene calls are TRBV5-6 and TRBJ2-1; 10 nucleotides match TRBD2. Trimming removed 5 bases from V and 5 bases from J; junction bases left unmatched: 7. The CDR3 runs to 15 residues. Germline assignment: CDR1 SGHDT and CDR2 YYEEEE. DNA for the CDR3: TGTGCCAGCAGGCCTACTAGCGGGGTCAACAATGAGCAGTTCTTC. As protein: CASRPTSGVNNEQFF.

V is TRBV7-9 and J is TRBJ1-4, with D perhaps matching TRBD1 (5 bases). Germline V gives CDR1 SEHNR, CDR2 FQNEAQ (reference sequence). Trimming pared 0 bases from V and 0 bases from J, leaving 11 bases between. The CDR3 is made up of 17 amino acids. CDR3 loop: CASSLAAGLATNEKLFF. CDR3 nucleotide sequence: TGTGCCAGCAGCTTAGCGGCAGGGCTTGCAACTAATGAAAAACTGTTTTTT.

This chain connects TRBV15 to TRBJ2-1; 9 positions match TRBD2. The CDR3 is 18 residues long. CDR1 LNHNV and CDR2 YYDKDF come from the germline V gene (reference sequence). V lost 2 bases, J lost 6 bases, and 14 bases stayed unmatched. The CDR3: CATSRRGVMGLARNEQFF. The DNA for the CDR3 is TGTGCCACCAGCAGAAGAGGAGTTATGGGACTAGCACGCAATGAGCAGTTCTTC.

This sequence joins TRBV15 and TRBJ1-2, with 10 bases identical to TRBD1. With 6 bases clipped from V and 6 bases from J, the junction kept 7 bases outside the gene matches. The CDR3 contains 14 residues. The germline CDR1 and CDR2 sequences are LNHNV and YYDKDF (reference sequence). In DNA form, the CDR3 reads TGTGCCACCAGTTTGACAGGGGGCGCCGATGGCTACACCTTC. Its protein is CATSLTGGADGYTF.

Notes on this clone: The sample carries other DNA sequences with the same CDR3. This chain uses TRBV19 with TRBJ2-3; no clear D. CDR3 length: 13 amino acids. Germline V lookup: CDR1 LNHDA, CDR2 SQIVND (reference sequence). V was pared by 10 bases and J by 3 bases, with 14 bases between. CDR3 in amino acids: CATRGLGTDTQYF. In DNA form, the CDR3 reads TGTGCCACCAGAGGTCTCGGGACAGATACGCAGTATTTT.

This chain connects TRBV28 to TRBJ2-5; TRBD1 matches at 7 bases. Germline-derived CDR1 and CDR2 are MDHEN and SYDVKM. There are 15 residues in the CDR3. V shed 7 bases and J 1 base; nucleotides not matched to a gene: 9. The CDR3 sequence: CASTRDSRSQETQYF. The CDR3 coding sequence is TGTGCCAGCACCCGGGACAGCCGCTCCCAAGAGACCCAGTACTTC.

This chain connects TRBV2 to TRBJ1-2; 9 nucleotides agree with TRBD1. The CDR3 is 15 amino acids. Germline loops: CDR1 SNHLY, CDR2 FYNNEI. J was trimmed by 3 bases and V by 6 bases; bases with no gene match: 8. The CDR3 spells CASRVTGGEHYGYTF. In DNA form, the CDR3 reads TGTGCCAGCAGAGTTACAGGGGGCGAACACTATGGCTACACCTTC.

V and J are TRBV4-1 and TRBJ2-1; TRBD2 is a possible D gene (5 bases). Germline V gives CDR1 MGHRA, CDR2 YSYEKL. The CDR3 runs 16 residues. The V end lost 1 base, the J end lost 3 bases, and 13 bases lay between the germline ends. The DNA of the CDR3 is TGCGCCAGCAGCCAAGGGGGATCGGGAAGCTACAATGAGCAGTTCTTC. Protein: CASSQGGSGSYNEQFF.

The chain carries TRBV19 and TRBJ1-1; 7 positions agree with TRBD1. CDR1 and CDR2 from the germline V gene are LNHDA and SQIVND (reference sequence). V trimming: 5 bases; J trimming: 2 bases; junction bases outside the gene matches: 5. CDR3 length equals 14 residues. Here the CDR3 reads CASSPDRANTEAFF. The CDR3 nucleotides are TGTGCCAGTAGTCCCGACAGGGCCAACACTGAAGCTTTCTTT.

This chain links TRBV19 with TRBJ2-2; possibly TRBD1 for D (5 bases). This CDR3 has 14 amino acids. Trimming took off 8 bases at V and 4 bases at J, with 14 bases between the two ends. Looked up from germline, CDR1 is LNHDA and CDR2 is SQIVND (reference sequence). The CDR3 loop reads CASYGAWSTGELFF. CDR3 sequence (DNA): TGTGCCAGTTATGGGGCGTGGAGCACCGGGGAGCTGTTTTTT.

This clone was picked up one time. The CDR3 region is CASSTLGQGFYTEAFF. CDR3 DNA sequence: TGTGCCAGTAGTACCCTTGGACAGGGTTTCTACACTGAAGCTTTCTTT. The gene calls are TRBV19 and TRBJ1-1, with 8 bases fitting TRBD1. The ends lost 4 bases at V and 3 bases at J; junction bases unmatched: 10. The germline gives CDR1 LNHDA, CDR2 SQIVND (reference sequence). There are 16 residues in the CDR3.

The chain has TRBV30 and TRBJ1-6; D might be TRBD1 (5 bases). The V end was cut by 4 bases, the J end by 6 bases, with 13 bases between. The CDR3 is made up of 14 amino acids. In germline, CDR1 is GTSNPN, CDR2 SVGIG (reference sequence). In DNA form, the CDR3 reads TGTGCCTGGACGGCGGGGCAGGGTAATTCACCCCTCCACTTT. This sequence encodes CAWTAGQGNSPLHF.